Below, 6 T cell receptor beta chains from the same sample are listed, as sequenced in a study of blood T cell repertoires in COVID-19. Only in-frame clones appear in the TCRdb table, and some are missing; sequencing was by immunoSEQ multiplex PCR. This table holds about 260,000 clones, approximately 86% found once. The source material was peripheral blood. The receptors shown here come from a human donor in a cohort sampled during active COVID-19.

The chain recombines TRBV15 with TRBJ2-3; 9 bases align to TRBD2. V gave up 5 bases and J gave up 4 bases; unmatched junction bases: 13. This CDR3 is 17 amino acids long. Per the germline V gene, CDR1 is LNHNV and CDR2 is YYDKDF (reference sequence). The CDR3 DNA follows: TGTGCCACCAGCGGAGTTAGGCGGGAGGGCCGGTCAGATACGCAGTATTTT. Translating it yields CATSGVRREGRSDTQYF. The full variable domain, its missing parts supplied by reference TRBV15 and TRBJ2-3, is DAMVIQNPRYQVTQFGKPVTLSCSQTLNHNVMYWYQQKSSQAPKLLFHYYDKDFNNEADTPDNFQSRRPNTSFCFLDIRSPGLGDTAMYLCATSGVRREGRSDTQYFGPGTRLTVL.

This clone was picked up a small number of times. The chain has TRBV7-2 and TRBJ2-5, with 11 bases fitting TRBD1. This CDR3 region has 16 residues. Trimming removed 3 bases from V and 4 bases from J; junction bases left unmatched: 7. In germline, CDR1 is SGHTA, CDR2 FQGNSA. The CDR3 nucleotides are TGTGCCAGCAGCTTGCTAGCCGGGACAGGGGGAGAGACCCAGTACTTC. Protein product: CASSLLAGTGGETQYF.

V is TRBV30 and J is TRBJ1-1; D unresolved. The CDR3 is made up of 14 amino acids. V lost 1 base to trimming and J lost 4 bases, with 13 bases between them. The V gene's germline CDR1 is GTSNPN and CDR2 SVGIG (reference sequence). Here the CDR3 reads CAWSEIWASTEAFF. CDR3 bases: TGTGCCTGGAGTGAGATTTGGGCCAGCACTGAAGCTTTCTTT.

The CDR3 is CASRIQGNQPQHF. The DNA for the CDR3 is TGTGCCAGTAGGATCCAGGGCAATCAGCCCCAGCATTTT. The chain employs TRBV19 and TRBJ1-5; D is undetermined. The CDR3 is 13 amino acids. V lost 6 bases to trimming and J lost 2 bases, with 8 bases between them. Germline CDR1 is LNHDA and CDR2 is SQIVND (reference sequence).

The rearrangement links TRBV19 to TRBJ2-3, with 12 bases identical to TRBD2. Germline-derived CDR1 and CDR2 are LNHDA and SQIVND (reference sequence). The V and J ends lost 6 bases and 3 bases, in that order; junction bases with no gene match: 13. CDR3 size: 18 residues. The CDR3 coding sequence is TGTGCCAGTAGGCGGACTAGCGGGGCATGGGTCAATACAGATACGCAGTATTTT. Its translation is CASRRTSGAWVNTDTQYF.

As DNA, the CDR3 is TGCGCCAGCAGCCCGGACAGGCTCGGTAGCAATCAGCCCCAGCATTTT. It encodes CASSPDRLGSNQPQHF. The J gene is TRBJ1-5, the V gene TRBV5-1, with 7 bases lining up with TRBD1. Germline V gives CDR1 SGHRS, CDR2 YFSETQ. Trimming cost V 4 bases and J 0 bases; bases outside gene matches: 7. This CDR3 comprises 16 residues.